Below are 9 T cell receptor beta chains sequenced from a single sample in a study of T cells in Graves' hyperthyroidism and ophthalmopathy. There were TCR beta CDR3 regions amplified from RNA transcripts. HTBI primers were the set used in a first-round RT-PCR of the TCR CDR3. TCRdb used MiXCR to reprocess the multiplex PCR reads, holding one entry per CDR3 protein. The table records around 600,000 distinct CDR3 sequences, approximately 14% of them present only once. The sample consisted of blood. The origin of the receptors is a woman aged 18-30 years with Graves' ophthalmopathy.

This clonotype was seen a few times. This rearrangement joins TRBV27 to TRBJ2-5; the D gene is possibly TRBD1 (5 bases). From germline, CDR1 is MNHEY and CDR2 SMNVEV (reference sequence). The CDR3 sequence is 15 residues long. V shed 0 bases and J shed 3 bases, with 11 bases lying between them. The CDR3 coding sequence is TGTGCCAGCAGTTTATCCCCAGGGTGGGAAGAGACCCAGTACTTC. This codes for CASSLSPGWEETQYF.

This clonotype was detected many times. The gene calls are TRBV2 and TRBJ2-7; maybe TRBD2 (5 bases). This CDR3 spans 13 amino acids. Trimming stripped 3 bases from V and 7 bases from J, with 13 bases between. Germline CDR1 and CDR2: SNHLY and FYNNEI. CDR3 coding DNA: TGTGCCAGCAGTGACGCCCGGGGAAGGGAGCAGTACTTC. This encodes CASSDARGREQYF.

In its sample, this clonotype was seen many times. V gene TRBV2 combines with J gene TRBJ1-6; 7 bases fit TRBD1. J gave up 0 bases and V 6 bases, and 8 bases lay outside the gene matches. The CDR3 length is 17 residues. Looked up from germline, CDR1 is SNHLY and CDR2 is FYNNEI. CDR3 sequence (DNA): TGTGCCAGCAGGACCGACAGGGAGGGCTCCTATAATTCACCCCTCCACTTT. Protein: CASRTDREGSYNSPLHF.

This clonotype was seen many times. J is TRBJ2-5 and V is TRBV6-2 or TRBV6-3; the match to TRBD2 covers 7 bases. This CDR3 is 20 amino acids long. Germline CDR1 and CDR2: MNHEY and SVGEGT. Losses at the gene ends were 6 bases for V and 0 bases for J; bases not matched to a gene: 22. DNA for the CDR3: TGTGCCAGCAGCCCCTTAATCCCGGGACTACAACAGCTGTACCAAGAGACCCAGTACTTC. Protein sequence: CASSPLIPGLQQLYQETQYF.

This clonotype was counted at least ten times. The rearrangement links TRBV24-1 to TRBJ2-5; the match to TRBD2 covers 12 bases. The CDR3 consists of 16 residues. Germline V gene sequence: CDR1 KGHDR, CDR2 SFDVKD. J gave up 4 bases and V 5 bases, and 7 bases lay outside the gene matches. CDR3 sequence (DNA): TGTGCCACCAGTGCCGGACTAGCGGGGCTGCTAGAGACCCAGTACTTC. Amino acids: CATSAGLAGLLETQYF.

J is TRBJ1-1 and V is TRBV19; no clear D. The CDR3 has 13 amino acids. Trimming took off 7 bases at V and 0 bases at J, with 9 bases between the two ends. CDR1 LNHDA and CDR2 SQIVND come from the germline V gene (reference sequence). In DNA form, the CDR3 reads TGTGCCAGTATGTACAGATTGAACACTGAAGCTTTCTTT. It encodes CASMYRLNTEAFF.

This clonotype was picked up a small number of times. This chain links TRBV12-5 with TRBJ2-1; the match to TRBD2 covers 9 bases. In germline, CDR1 is LGHNT, CDR2 FRNRAP. The CDR3 has 16 amino acids. The ends lost 1 base at V and 7 bases at J; junction bases unmatched: 8. CDR3 sequence: CASGLGPGTSRNEQFF. As DNA, the CDR3 is TGTGCTAGTGGTTTGGGCCCCGGGACTAGCCGTAATGAGCAGTTCTTC.

This clonotype has ten or more counts. The J gene is TRBJ2-1, the V gene TRBV20-1; D not certain. The CDR3 is 13 amino acids. CDR1 is DFQATT, CDR2 SNEGSKA, per germline (reference sequence). The V gene lost 6 bases and the J gene lost 4 bases, with 13 bases spanning the gap. The CDR3 region is CSAPTLRYNEQFF. CDR3 bases: TGCAGTGCCCCCACCCTGCGGTACAATGAGCAGTTCTTC.

The chain combines TRBV19 with TRBJ1-1; TRBD1 might be the D (5 bases). This CDR3 spans 14 amino acids. Germline V gene data show CDR1 as LNHDA and CDR2 as SQIVND (reference sequence). V dropped 5 bases and J dropped 0 bases, with 10 bases sitting between them. CDR3 nucleotide sequence: TGTGCCAGTAGTCACAGACAGATGAACACTGAAGCTTTCTTT. This translates into CASSHRQMNTEAFF.